This T cell receptor beta chain comes out of a study of Graves' ophthalmopathy and Graves' hyperthyroidism. The length of the CDR3 is 15 residues. Trimming removed 4 bases from V and 1 base from J; junction bases left unmatched: 6. Germline-derived CDR1 and CDR2 are SGHVS and FQNEAQ. RNA transcripts were the template, and TCR beta CDR3 regions were amplified from them. First-round RT-PCR employed HTBI primers, with a second-round multiplex PCR after it. TCRdb analysed the multiplex PCR reads with MiXCR anew, one entry per CDR3 protein. The sample includes some 400,000 distinct CDR3 sequences, about 16% seen only once; the top ten take approximately 1.4%. Under 3 months in duration, the ophthalmopathy in affected donors had moderate-to-severe activity, CAS ≥3 and NOSPECS ≥4. If patients had other autoimmune diseases, uncontrolled infections, pregnancy or lactation, they were excluded. This clonotype was counted many times.

Sample: peripheral blood. This receptor was taken from a woman aged 18-35 years with Graves' ophthalmopathy. This sequence joins TRBV7-8 and TRBJ1-1; 7 nucleotides match TRBD1. The CDR3 loop reads CASSYTGVGNTEAFF. The CDR3 nucleotides read TGTGCCAGCAGCTACACAGGGGTTGGGAACACTGAAGCTTTCTTT. Together with reference TRBV7-8 and TRBJ1-1, the CDR3 gives the full variable domain: GAGVSQSPRYKVAKRGQDVALRCDPISGHVSLFWYQQALGQGPEFLTYFQNEAQLDKSGLPSDRFFAERPEGSVSTLKIQRTQQEDSAVYLCASSYTGVGNTEAFFGQGTRLTVV.